What follows are 8 T cell receptor beta chains derived from one specimen sequenced in a study of blood T cells in healthy people across ages (dated by TCRdb to the mid-2010s). The library was obtained by 5' RACE. The sequencing machine was an Illumina HiSeq 2500. The second PCR ran for roughly 7 to 12 cycles and used a J-beta primer mix along with a sample-barcoded 5' primer. TCRdb applied fastp at Q25 and MiXCR to the public reads, then kept only in-frame beta chains. CDR3 protein sequences are deduplicated, and each keeps its most common genes and DNA. Here the sample has 450,000 to 650,000 distinct CDR3 sequences; 24% occur a single time. The ten largest clones add up to roughly 10% of the sample. These data were also reused for a study on T cells of mothers and their children.

Sequenced: blood. These receptors were taken from a boy between 10 and 17 years old in good health.

The table lists this clonotype with a few counts. This chain links TRBV10-3 with TRBJ2-7, with 11 bases aligning to TRBD2. Losses at the gene ends were 5 bases for V and 0 bases for J; bases not matched to a gene: 12. Germline V lookup: CDR1 ENHRY, CDR2 SYGVKD. This CDR3 comprises 18 residues. CDR3 nucleotides: TGTGCCATCAGTCCAAGACGGGGACTAGCGGAGAGCTCCTACGAGCAGTACTTC. Protein product: CAISPRRGLAESSYEQYF.

A few counts support this clonotype. This chain links TRBV7-2 with TRBJ1-2; 8 bases map to TRBD1. V shed 4 bases, J shed 0 bases, and the junction held 10 bases outside the gene matches. Germline V gene lookup returns CDR1 SGHTA and CDR2 FQGNSA. This CDR3 has 17 residues. This chain's CDR3 is CASSSPGQVASNYGYTF. As DNA, the CDR3 is TGTGCCAGCAGCTCTCCGGGACAGGTGGCCTCTAACTATGGCTACACCTTC.

This clonotype was found a few times. This rearrangement joins TRBV4-3 to TRBJ1-2; no reliable D call. The CDR3 is 13 amino acids. Trimming took 0 bases from V and 8 from J, leaving 10 bases between them. The germline CDR1 and CDR2 sequences are LGHNA and YSLEER. The CDR3 region is CASSQDGEFGYTF. Written as DNA, the CDR3 is TGCGCCAGCAGCCAAGACGGCGAGTTCGGCTACACCTTC.

CDR3 in DNA: TGTGCCAGCAGCCCTAGGACCGGCAATGAGCAGTTCTTC. This translates into CASSPRTGNEQFF. The chain combines TRBV9 with TRBJ2-1; no clear D. Germline assignment: CDR1 SGDLS and CDR2 YYNGEE. V was trimmed by 4 bases and J by 6 bases, leaving 11 bases between them. The CDR3 has 13 amino acids.

The chain has TRBV12-3 or TRBV12-4 and TRBJ2-1, with D unresolved. The CDR3 is 15 amino acids. Trimming left V 6 bases short and J 8 bases short, with 20 bases between. For the CDR3, the DNA is TGTGCCAGCAGCCCCGGGCTCAGGTCTAGGTATGAGCAGTTCTTC. This encodes CASSPGLRSRYEQFF.

This clonotype was recorded at least ten times. The V gene is TRBV12-3 or TRBV12-4, the J gene TRBJ2-5; no definite D call. CDR3 length equals 11 residues. The V gene lost 6 bases and the J gene lost 5 bases, with 7 bases spanning the gap. The CDR3 is CASSHEETQYF. The CDR3 nucleotides are TGTGCCAGCAGCCACGAGGAGACCCAGTACTTC.

J is TRBJ1-3 and V is TRBV5-6, with D unclear. The CDR3 has 14 amino acids. V was clipped by 1 base and J by 3 bases, with 8 bases between them. The germline CDR1 and CDR2 sequences are SGHDT and YYEEEE. CDR3 sequence reads: CASSLWIGGNTIYF. Here the CDR3 DNA reads TGTGCCAGCAGCTTGTGGATTGGTGGAAACACCATATATTTT.

Notes on this clonotype: An end of the junction does not agree with germline; a read error may underlie this. J is TRBJ1-4 and V is TRBV6-7, with no clear D. TRBV6-7 is noted as an ORF with a role that remains uncertain. The CDR3 covers 16 residues. This CDR3 reads CACSYLMNDLNEKLFF. The CDR3 DNA follows: TGTGCCTGCAGTTACTTAATGAATGACCTCAATGAAAAACTGTTTTTT.